This T cell receptor beta chain was documented in a study of T cell responses to AZD1222 COVID-19 vaccine. General study results and limits: White British donors predominated, females outnumbered males, and clonal diversity was possibly underestimated. Repertoire collection took place solely once the T cell response had peaked.

Notes on this clone: Its specificity is unknown.

TCRdb keeps only in-frame clones here, not all; method: immunoSEQ multiplex PCR. The sample records roughly 140,000 clones, approximately 90% being singletons. The sequencing used peripheral blood, collected on day 0 of AZD1222 vaccination. The source of this sequence is an adult in good health.

CDR3 region: CASSLAWGLDTEAFF. Written as DNA, the CDR3 is TGCGCCAGCAGCTTGGCCTGGGGATTGGACACTGAAGCTTTCTTT. The chain uses TRBV5-1 and TRBJ1-1, with D unclear. V lost 0 bases to trimming and J lost 3 bases, with 12 bases between them. The CDR3 has 15 residues. Looked up from germline, CDR1 is SGHRS and CDR2 is YFSETQ.